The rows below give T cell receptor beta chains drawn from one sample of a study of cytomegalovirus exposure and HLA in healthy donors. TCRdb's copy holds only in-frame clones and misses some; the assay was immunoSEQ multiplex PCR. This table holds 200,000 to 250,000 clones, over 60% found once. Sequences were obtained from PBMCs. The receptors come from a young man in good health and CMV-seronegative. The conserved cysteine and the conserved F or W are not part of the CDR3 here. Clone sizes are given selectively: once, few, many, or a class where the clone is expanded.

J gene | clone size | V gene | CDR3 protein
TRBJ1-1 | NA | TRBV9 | ASSARGLGAEAF
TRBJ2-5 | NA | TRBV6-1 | ANGDGWAQY
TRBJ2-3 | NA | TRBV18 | ASSPYSSGSSTDTQY
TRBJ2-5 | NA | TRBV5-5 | ASSLGQGRETQY
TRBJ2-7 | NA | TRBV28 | ASSTGTSWASGEQY
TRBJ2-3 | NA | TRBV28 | ASKRPSTDTQY
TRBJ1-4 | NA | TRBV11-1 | ASSPSRGVANEKLF
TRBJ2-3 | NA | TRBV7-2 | ASSPSTAITDTQY
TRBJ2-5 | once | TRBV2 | ASLSGDGETQY
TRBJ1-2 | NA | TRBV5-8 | ASSNGVDYGYT
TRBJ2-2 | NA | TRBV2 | ASSEGVAGGPGGELF
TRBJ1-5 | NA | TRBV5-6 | ASSEKGWYSNQPQH
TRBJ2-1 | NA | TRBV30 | AWSATRAGGPGEQF
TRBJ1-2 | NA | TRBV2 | ASSELGGFYGYT
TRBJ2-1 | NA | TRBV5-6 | ASSLVGRGGWNEQF
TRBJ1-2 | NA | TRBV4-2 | ASSQGTDRDGYGYT
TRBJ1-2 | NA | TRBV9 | ASSAQGQPNYGYT
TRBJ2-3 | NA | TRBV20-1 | SASRESTQY
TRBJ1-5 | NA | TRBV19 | ASRVQGAKQPQH
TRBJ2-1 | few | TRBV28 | ASSSRGVSEQF
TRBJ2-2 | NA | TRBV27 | ASSKLGLALNTGELF
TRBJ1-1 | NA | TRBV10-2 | ASSPDRGGTEAF
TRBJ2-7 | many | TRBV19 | ASSFGRGLNEQY
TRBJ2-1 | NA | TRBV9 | ASSVGQGGLEF
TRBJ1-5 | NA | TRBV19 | ASSIDWIGGGQPQH
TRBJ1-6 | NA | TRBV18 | ASSPLDRGRGSYNSPLH